This T cell receptor beta chain was sequenced in a study of blood T cell repertoires in COVID-19. Study context: Samples of COVID-19 (acute and convalescent) were obtained from the United States, Italy and Spain. T cells, B-cell-depleted T cells, or PBMCs provided the cDNA or gDNA that served as material.

Authors' analysis steps: Nucleated cell number was recorded as an estimate derived from reference gene primer amplification. Here immunoSEQ multiplex PCR was the method, and the copy in TCRdb shows in-frame clones only, minus some. V, J and clone size were drawn from that table, and D and trimming were deduced from the DNA. The data show more than 35,000 clones, roughly nine tenths seen once. The CDR3 sequence is 17 residues long. The germline CDR1 and CDR2 sequences are SGHDT and YYEEEE. V was pared by 1 base and J by 4 bases, with 11 bases of the junction left unmatched. The chain has TRBV5-6 and TRBJ2-5, with 9 bases aligning to TRBD2. Input material: peripheral blood. This sequence originates from a woman in her 30s in a cohort sampled during active COVID-19. Written as DNA, the CDR3 is TGTGCCAGCAGCTTGTTCGTTGCGGGAGGGGGAGGAGAGACCCAGTACTTC. Its translation: CASSLFVAGGGGETQYF.